This TCR beta chain came from a study of blood T cell repertoires in COVID-19. Study overall: The United States, Italy and Spain provided the acute and convalescent COVID-19 samples. T cells, B-cell-depleted T cells, or PBMCs provided the cDNA or gDNA that served as material.

In germline, CDR1 is MDHEN, CDR2 SYDVKM. Trimming pared 1 base from V and 5 bases from J, leaving 15 bases between. The CDR3 runs to 15 residues. As processed by the authors: Nucleated cell number was recorded as an estimate derived from reference gene primer amplification. The protocol was immunoSEQ multiplex PCR, while the TCRdb copy is restricted to in-frame clones and leaves out a portion. V and J calls and clone size are copied from that table; D and trimming were computed from the DNA. Here the sample spans over 120,000 clones, 70% to 80% being singletons. This clone has just one count. The clonotype was recovered from a woman aged 45-65 years with active or convalescent COVID-19. The rearrangement links TRBV28 to TRBJ2-7; tentative D call: TRBD1 (6 bases). The sequenced sample was peripheral blood. The CDR3 region is CASSLFPVAGDEQYF. The DNA of the CDR3 is TGTGCCAGCAGTTTATTTCCTGTAGCAGGGGACGAGCAGTACTTC.